The clone carrying this T cell receptor beta chain has more than one count but fewer than ten. Antigen: not known. This sample was included in a study of regulatory T cells in long-lasting Graves disease. General observations from the study: Samples came from peripheral blood alone, without thyroid tissue.

Time point denoted: newly diagnosed GD, antithyroid drugs for less than 3 months. Scientists built the TCR library using RNA that was extracted from PBMCs. Assembly of TCR beta libraries relied on iRepertoire HTBI primers together with Arm-PCR of CDR3 regions. As originally analysed: Identification of gene segments yielded around 64 TRBV and some 14 TRBJ across samples. Via MiXCR, TCRdb re-called the multiplex PCR reads, giving one row per CDR3 protein. The V and J calls and clone size are TCRdb's, not the authors'. The data show approximately 310,000 distinct CDR3 sequences, approximately 20% seen once. The sample consisted of peripheral blood mononuclear cells (PBMCs), taken at new diagnosis, from a patient treated with antithyroid drugs. This clonotype was obtained from a female donor with Graves disease.

The CDR3 protein is CASSGGYSYEQYF. In DNA form, the CDR3 reads TGTGCCAGCAGTGGCGGGTACTCCTACGAGCAGTACTTC. The genes are TRBV6-1 and TRBJ2-7; D perhaps matches TRBD2 (5 bases). With 4 bases removed from V and 0 bases from J, the gap between germline ends came to 7 bases. Germline V gives CDR1 MNHNS, CDR2 SASEGT. CDR3 size: 13 residues.